What follows describes a single T cell receptor beta chain. The antigen remains unidentified. V gave up 4 bases and J gave up 4 bases; unmatched junction bases: 7. Germline CDR1 and CDR2: MDHEN and SYDVKM. There are 16 residues in the CDR3. These data are taken from a study of PD-1 blockade in mismatch repair-deficient tumors. Whole-study results and caveats: Tumor-resident clones, often absent from pretreatment blood, expanded after pembrolizumab and then contracted.

Produced via immunoSEQ multiplex PCR; TCRdb's table is partial and in-frame only. The sample contains 11,000 to 15,000 clones, roughly 82% of which appear only once. This clonotype originated in an adult with mismatch repair-deficient cancer. The J gene is TRBJ2-3, the V gene TRBV28, with TRBD2 matching over 11 bases. The sample in question was PBMCs, obtained roughly 15 weeks after starting pembrolizumab. The CDR3 DNA follows: TGTGCCAGCAGTTCCCAGACTAGCGGGACGGCAGATACGCAGTATTTT. Encoded protein: CASSSQTSGTADTQYF.